Detailed here is one T cell receptor beta chain. In the source study's methods: Reference gene primer amplification gave nucleated cell count estimates. The repertoire was sequenced with immunoSEQ multiplex PCR; TCRdb's copy has only in-frame clones and lacks some. For V, J and clone size, that table is used; D and trimming come from the DNA. The sample has fewer than 350,000 clones; approximately 83% are singletons. The trim removed 7 bases at V and 3 bases at J, leaving 8 bases unmatched. The CDR3 spans 14 residues. Per germline, CDR1 MNHEY and CDR2 SVGAGI. The sample belongs to a study of blood T cell repertoires in COVID-19. The overall study: Acute and convalescent COVID-19 samples came from the United States, Italy and Spain. PBMCs, B-cell-depleted T cells, or T cells provided the cDNA or gDNA that made up the material.

The sequence was obtained from a woman aged 30 to 39 who had recovered from COVID-19. Sequences were obtained from peripheral blood. The chain joins TRBV6-5 to TRBJ2-5, with TRBD1 identical over 7 bases. As DNA, the CDR3 is TGTGCCAGCACCTACACCGGGACAGAAGAGACCCAGTACTTC. As protein: CASTYTGTEETQYF.